This T cell receptor beta chain stems from a study of cytomegalovirus exposure and HLA in healthy donors. Study-level points and caveats: Cytomegalovirus status was reportedly diagnosed by the classifier with high specificity and sensitivity. Subsequent analysis showed first-cohort TCR clusters tending to co-occur in 120 or so validation repertoires. The listing of 150 or so TCR beta chains classed them as cytomegalovirus-associated.

The donors formed part of the approximately 130-subject validation cohort, distinct from the roughly 630-subject first cohort. Clones were sequenced by immunoSEQ multiplex PCR, and TCRdb holds only the in-frame ones, with some missing. In the table there are more than 110,000 clones, about four fifths of which are singletons. Germline CDR1 and CDR2: LGHNA and YSLEER. CDR3 size: 16 residues. V lost 0 bases and J lost 6, with 17 bases in between. A note on this clone: What it recognizes is unknown.

Sequencing was performed on PBMCs. The clonotype was recovered from a woman in her 30s in good health and CMV-seronegative. The J gene is TRBJ1-2, the V gene TRBV4-3; the D gene is possibly TRBD1 (5 bases). CDR3 sequence (DNA): TGCGCCAGCAGCCAAGATATGGCCTCACGGGGGGATGGCTACACCTTC. Translating it yields CASSQDMASRGDGYTF.